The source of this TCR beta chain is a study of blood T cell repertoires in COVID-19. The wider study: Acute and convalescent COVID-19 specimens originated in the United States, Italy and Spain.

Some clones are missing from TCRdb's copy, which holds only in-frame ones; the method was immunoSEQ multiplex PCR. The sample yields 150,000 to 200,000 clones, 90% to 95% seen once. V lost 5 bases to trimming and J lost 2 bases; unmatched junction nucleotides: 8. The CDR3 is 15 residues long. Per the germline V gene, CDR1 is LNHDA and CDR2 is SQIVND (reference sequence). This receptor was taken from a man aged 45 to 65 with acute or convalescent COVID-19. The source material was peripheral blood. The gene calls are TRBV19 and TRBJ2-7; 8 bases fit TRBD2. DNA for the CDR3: TGTGCCAGTAGTCCATCGGGAGGGTTGGCCTACGAGCAGTACTTC. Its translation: CASSPSGGLAYEQYF.